The 18 T cell receptor beta chains reported below all come from one sample, sequenced in a study of cytomegalovirus exposure and HLA in healthy donors. This PCR relied on a set of 60 Vbeta primers and 13 Jbeta primers. TCRdb's table, derived via immunoSEQ multiplex PCR, lists solely in-frame clones and lacks some. This table holds roughly 120,000 clones, roughly 82% found once. Sample: PBMCs. The receptors were gathered from a male donor in good health and CMV-seropositive.

This clone was observed a handful of times. The chain recombines TRBV10-3 with TRBJ1-3; possibly TRBD1 for D (5 bases). The CDR3 has 13 amino acids. Deletions cut 2 bases from V and 8 bases from J, with 10 bases between. Germline CDR1 reads ENHRY; CDR2 reads SYGVKD. The CDR3 loop is CAISEMGHDTIYF. The CDR3 coding sequence is TGTGCCATCAGTGAGATGGGGCATGACACCATATATTTT.

The chain recombines TRBV15 with TRBJ2-7; D might be TRBD2 (5 bases). Germline loops: CDR1 LNHNV, CDR2 YYDKDF (reference sequence). The CDR3 totals 15 residues. Trimming removed 1 base from V and 9 bases from J, with 19 bases in between. CDR3: CATSRAQRAKTGQYF. The CDR3 DNA sequence: TGTGCCACCAGCAGAGCACAGAGGGCCAAGACGGGGCAGTACTTC.

The rearrangement uses TRBV9 and TRBJ2-2, with TRBD2 matching over 7 bases. The germline V gene encodes CDR1 SGDLS and CDR2 YYNGEE. CDR3 length: 14 residues. The V segment lost 4 bases and the J segment 5 bases; nucleotides outside the gene matches: 5. The chain's CDR3 is CASSPSGGTGELFF. The CDR3 DNA is TGTGCCAGCAGCCCATCGGGGGGTACCGGGGAGCTGTTTTTT.

The chain has TRBV20-1 and TRBJ2-7; the D gene is possibly TRBD1 (5 bases). Deletions cut 8 bases from V and 9 bases from J, with 14 bases between. CDR1 DFQATT and CDR2 SNEGSKA come from the germline V gene (reference sequence). The CDR3 spans 10 residues. The CDR3 coding sequence is TGCAGTCCAGGGCCCGAAGGGCAGTACTTC. It encodes CSPGPEGQYF.

The CDR3 sequence: CASSTSPGNQPQHF. For the CDR3, the DNA is TGTGCCAGCAGTACCAGTCCAGGGAATCAGCCCCAGCATTTT. V usage is TRBV5-4 and J usage is TRBJ1-5, with D tentatively TRBD1 (5 bases). The CDR3 runs 14 residues. The germline V and J ends were trimmed by 5 bases and 4 bases, with 13 bases remaining between them. Germline lookup yields CDR1 SGHNT and CDR2 YYREEE (reference sequence).

The chain recombines TRBV19 with TRBJ2-5, with TRBD2 matching over 16 bases. Germline CDR1 LNHDA, CDR2 SQIVND (reference sequence). This CDR3 is built from 18 residues. V was clipped by 3 bases and J by 5 bases; unmatched bases: 9. The CDR3 is CASSMPGLAGGPVETQYF. The DNA for the CDR3 is TGTGCCAGTAGTATGCCGGGACTAGCGGGAGGGCCCGTGGAGACCCAGTACTTC.

The genes are TRBV30 and TRBJ2-5; a weak D match, TRBD1 (5 bases). The last part of the DNA fits TRBJ2-7 better; the J call may be wrong. The CDR3 has 13 amino acids. CDR1 is GTSNPN and CDR2 is SVGIG in the germline V gene (reference sequence). CDR3 sequence (DNA): TGTGCCTCCTCGGTAGGGGCCCCCTACGAGCAGTACTTC. This translates into CASSVGAPYEQYF.

Regarding this clone: Here the CDR3 omits its conserved ending phenylalanine or tryptophan, so a read error is the likely source. The V call is TRBV7-9, the J call TRBJ2-7, with D perhaps matching TRBD2 (6 bases). Germline CDR1 reads SEHNR; CDR2 reads FQNEAQ (reference sequence). This CDR3 has 16 amino acids. V shed 0 bases and J shed 2 bases, with 14 bases lying between them. The DNA for the CDR3 is TGTGCCAGCAGCTTAGCGCCAGCGGGCCTCACCTACGAGCAGTACCTC. This encodes CASSLAPAGLTYEQYL.

The CDR3 protein is CASSYAGAGTDTQYF. In nucleotides, the CDR3 is TGTGCCAGCAGTTACGCAGGGGCCGGCACAGATACGCAGTATTTT. V is TRBV6-5 and J is TRBJ2-3, with D perhaps matching TRBD1 (6 bases). CDR3 size: 15 residues. Germline V CDR1 and CDR2: MNHEY, SVGAGI. V was pared by 2 bases and J by 1 base, with 10 bases between.

This chain connects TRBV30 to TRBJ2-1, with D possibly matching TRBD2 (5 bases). Trimming stripped 4 bases from V and 5 bases from J, with 18 bases between. The CDR3 length is 15 residues. Per germline, CDR1 GTSNPN and CDR2 SVGIG (reference sequence). The CDR3 loop reads CAWMDGNLPDNEQFF. CDR3 sequence (DNA): TGTGCCTGGATGGACGGGAACCTTCCTGACAATGAGCAGTTCTTC.

V usage is TRBV29-1 and J usage is TRBJ1-1, with D possibly matching TRBD1 (6 bases). V lost 8 bases and J 6 bases, leaving 25 bases between the germline ends. The CDR3 has 15 residues. CDR1 is SQVTM and CDR2 is ANQGSEA in the germline V gene. The DNA for the CDR3 is TGCAGCCACAGGGTCACGGCAGGGAGTTCGGCTGAAGCTTTCTTT. This sequence encodes CSHRVTAGSSAEAFF.

This chain connects TRBV4-1 to TRBJ1-3; possible D gene TRBD1, 5 bases. Germline CDR1 reads MGHRA; CDR2 reads YSYEKL. V lost 0 bases to trimming and J lost 0 bases, with 9 bases between them. The CDR3 runs 16 residues. CDR3 loop: CASSQEGTNSGNTIYF. The CDR3, as DNA: TGCGCCAGCAGCCAAGAGGGGACTAACTCTGGAAACACCATATATTTT.

The sample holds a few counts of this clone. This rearrangement joins TRBV19 to TRBJ2-2, with TRBD1 matching over 9 bases. J lost 6 bases, V lost 3 bases, and 11 bases had no gene match. Per the germline V gene, CDR1 is LNHDA and CDR2 is SQIVND (reference sequence). The CDR3 runs to 17 residues. The chain's CDR3 is CASSMRDRGLLAGELFF. In DNA, the CDR3 is TGTGCCAGTAGTATGAGAGACAGGGGGTTGTTGGCCGGGGAGCTGTTTTTT.

CDR3: CASSFLATGRRSNQPQHF. Here the CDR3 DNA reads TGTGCCAGCAGTTTTCTTGCCACCGGGAGAAGAAGCAATCAGCCCCAGCATTTT. This chain uses TRBV28 with TRBJ1-5; D is unclear. The V end lost 3 bases, the J end lost 1 base, and 19 bases lay between the germline ends. Germline CDR1 reads MDHEN; CDR2 reads SYDVKM. This CDR3 is built from 18 residues.

The rearrangement links TRBV5-1 to TRBJ2-5; 11 bases agree with TRBD2. The V gene end was trimmed by 0 bases and the J gene end by 5 bases; junction bases not matched to a gene: 6. CDR3 length equals 16 residues. Germline CDR1 and CDR2: SGHRS and YFSETQ. The CDR3 sequence: CASSLATSGRRETQYF. CDR3 in DNA: TGCGCCAGCAGCTTGGCCACTAGCGGGAGACGGGAGACCCAGTACTTC.

This clone has only a few counts. The CDR3 here is CASSLDHRAYNEQFF. The DNA for the CDR3 is TGTGCCAGCAGCTTGGATCACAGAGCCTACAATGAGCAGTTCTTC. This chain joins TRBV13 and TRBJ2-1; no clear D gene. V shed 3 bases and J shed 2 bases, with 11 bases lying between them. Germline V CDR1 and CDR2: PRHDT, FYEKMQ (reference sequence). CDR3 length equals 15 residues.

This chain uses TRBV30 with TRBJ1-5; perhaps TRBD1 as D (6 bases). The germline V gene has CDR1 GTSNPN and CDR2 SVGIG (reference sequence). V lost 1 base to trimming and J lost 3 bases, with 13 bases between them. The CDR3 is 15 amino acids. CDR3 sequence reads: CAWSEAGAYNQPQHF. DNA of the CDR3: TGTGCCTGGAGTGAGGCAGGGGCGTACAATCAGCCCCAGCATTTT.

V is TRBV29-1 and J is TRBJ2-5; perhaps TRBD1 as D (5 bases). This CDR3 contains 15 residues. CDR1 is SQVTM and CDR2 is ANQGSEA in the germline V gene. Trimming removed 0 bases at V and 4 bases at J, with 15 bases between. CDR3: CSVEDRVGLGETQYF. The CDR3, as DNA: TGCAGCGTTGAAGACAGGGTCGGGTTGGGAGAGACCCAGTACTTC.